These 2 T cell receptor beta chains were sequenced from one sample in a study of shared clonotypes between healthy human individuals. Clones were sequenced by immunoSEQ multiplex PCR, and TCRdb holds only the in-frame ones, with some missing. The table lists 950,000 to 1,100,000 clones, roughly 75% of them singletons, with roughly 1.5% in the top ten. The sample taken for sequencing was memory CD4+ T cells sorted from blood. Subset indicated: CD45RA-negative fraction. The receptor source for this set is a man aged 18-30 years in good health.

V gene TRBV6-5 combines with J gene TRBJ2-4; perhaps TRBD2 as D (6 bases). The CDR3 is made up of 13 amino acids. From germline, CDR1 is MNHEY and CDR2 SVGAGI. V lost 5 bases and J lost 10, with 15 bases in between. CDR3 bases: TGTGCCAGCAGTACTGGGACTCAAAGGATTCAGTACTTC. The encoded protein is CASSTGTQRIQYF.

There are a few counts of this clone. The chain links TRBV11-2 to TRBJ2-7, with TRBD1 matching over 9 bases. Germline assignment: CDR1 SGHAT and CDR2 FQNNGV. CDR3 size: 15 residues. Trimming at V came to 5 bases and at J to 2 bases, leaving 7 bases not matched to a gene. Here the CDR3 DNA reads TGTGCCAGCAGCCCTACAGGGGGCCCTACCTACGAGCAGTACTTC. Its protein product is CASSPTGGPTYEQYF.